The clone carrying this T cell receptor (beta chain) has ten or more counts. This entry belongs to a study of metastatic and nonmetastatic thyroid tumors. The entire patient cohort was treatment-naive prior to thyroid surgery. The V gene's germline CDR1 is MNHEY and CDR2 SVGEGT. This CDR3 spans 17 amino acids. V dropped 6 bases and J dropped 0; count of bases not matched to a gene: 11. From the PCR reads, TCRdb re-called clones with MiXCR. The sample yields 75,000 to 100,000 clones, about 12% seen once. Specimen: blood. The rearrangement joins TRBV6-2 or TRBV6-3 to TRBJ2-7, with TRBD2 identical over 10 bases. The receptor was isolated from a female donor with papillary thyroid cancer or a benign thyroid nodule (not recorded which). Some clones in this sample may be carry-over from other donors' samples. The CDR3 is CASSPWGLATTSYEQYF. CDR3 nucleotides: TGTGCCAGCAGCCCCTGGGGACTAGCGACGACCTCCTACGAGCAGTACTTC.